This passage covers 26 T cell receptor beta chains from one sample sequenced in a study of OX40 agonist ivuxolimab in advanced cancers. Measured with immunoSEQ multiplex PCR; TCRdb has only the in-frame clones, and not every one. The table includes under 20,000 clones, approximately 86% detected once. This specimen was CD4+ or CD8+ T cells sorted from blood, taken in a trial of the OX40 agonist ivuxolimab. These receptor sequences come from an adult with an advanced solid tumor such as melanoma, head and neck, liver or kidney cancer.

This chain connects TRBV19 to TRBJ1-5; tentatively, D is TRBD1 (6 bases). Trimming left V 6 bases short and J 7 bases short, with 22 bases between. The CDR3 has 16 amino acids. The germline gives CDR1 LNHDA, CDR2 SQIVND (reference sequence). CDR3 loop: CASRLSQGTQGQPQHF. The CDR3, as DNA: TGTGCCAGTAGGCTTTCCCAGGGCACCCAGGGGCAGCCCCAGCATTTT.

In its sample, this clone was seen once. The chain has TRBV29-1 and TRBJ2-1; 9 positions match TRBD2. Trimming cost V 5 bases and J 8 bases; bases outside gene matches: 7. The CDR3 consists of 13 residues. CDR1 and CDR2 (germline): SQVTM, ANQGSEA. Written as DNA, the CDR3 is TGCAGCGTTCTCGCGGGAGGGCGGGATGAGCAGTTCTTC. It specifies CSVLAGGRDEQFF.

This CDR3 reads CASSLGAGLGEKLFF. Written as DNA, the CDR3 is TGTGCCAGCAGTTTAGGTGCAGGTTTGGGTGAAAAACTGTTTTTT. The genes are TRBV27 and TRBJ1-4; D is uncertain. The CDR3 loop spans 15 amino acids. V was shortened by 2 bases and J by 7 bases, with 14 bases between the two germline ends. Per germline, CDR1 MNHEY and CDR2 SMNVEV (reference sequence).

The J gene is TRBJ2-2, the V gene TRBV2; no firm D call. Trimming cost V 3 bases and J 5 bases, with 16 bases left between them. The CDR3 contains 16 residues. Per germline, CDR1 SNHLY and CDR2 FYNNEI. CDR3 residues: CASSEEQVSFTGELFF. CDR3 sequence (DNA): TGTGCCAGCAGTGAGGAGCAGGTGTCGTTTACCGGGGAGCTGTTTTTT.

The gene calls are TRBV2 and TRBJ2-3; no reliable D call. This CDR3 comprises 14 residues. V shed 5 bases and J shed 0 bases, with 9 bases lying between them. CDR1 and CDR2 from the germline V gene are SNHLY and FYNNEI. The CDR3 reads CASSSSRSTDTQYF. In DNA form, the CDR3 reads TGTGCCAGCAGTTCGTCAAGGAGCACAGATACGCAGTATTTT.

The rearrangement joins TRBV5-1 to TRBJ1-2; D gene uncertain. The CDR3 totals 15 residues. V shed 1 base and J shed 0 bases, with 10 bases lying between them. The germline V gene encodes CDR1 SGHRS and CDR2 YFSETQ. CDR3 region: CASSLTAEANYGYTF. The CDR3 DNA follows: TGCGCCAGCAGCTTGACTGCAGAAGCTAACTATGGCTACACCTTC.

This clone was seen a handful of times. The V and J genes are TRBV5-8 and TRBJ2-3; D is uncertain. The ends were cut back, 2 bases at V and 0 bases at J, with 10 bases in the middle. This CDR3 comprises 15 residues. Germline CDR1 reads SGHTS; CDR2 reads YDEGEE. The CDR3 sequence is CASSFAGKSTDTQYF. CDR3 sequence (DNA): TGTGCCAGCAGCTTTGCCGGAAAAAGCACAGATACGCAGTATTTT.

Comments on this clone: The sample carries other DNA sequences with the same CDR3. The chain has TRBV6-5 and TRBJ1-2; 8 nucleotides agree with TRBD1. CDR1 is MNHEY and CDR2 is SVGAGI in the germline V gene. Losses at the gene ends were 6 bases for V and 2 bases for J; bases not matched to a gene: 5. The length of the CDR3 is 14 residues. The CDR3 spells CASRRGQGNYGYTF. The CDR3 region has the DNA TGTGCCAGCAGACGCGGACAGGGCAACTATGGCTACACCTTC.

This clone was seen just once. At one of its ends the junction is not consistent with the germline gene, which may arise from a read error. V and J are TRBV10-2 and TRBJ1-1; D is uncertain. This CDR3 is 15 amino acids long. CDR1 and CDR2 (germline): WSHSY, SAAADI. The CDR3 nucleotides are TGCGCCAGCAGGGAGTTTACAAACATGAACACTGAAGCTTTCTTT. It is translated as CASREFTNMNTEAFF.

The chain carries TRBV30 and TRBJ1-2; D is ambiguous. Trimming removed 0 bases at V and 2 bases at J, with 10 bases between. The V gene's germline CDR1 is GTSNPN and CDR2 SVGIG (reference sequence). This CDR3 region has 14 residues. As DNA, the CDR3 is TGTGCCTGGAGTGTTCCCGGGCCCAACTATGGCTACACCTTC. It is translated as CAWSVPGPNYGYTF.

This clone has a single count. The chain employs TRBV5-1 and TRBJ2-5, with D perhaps TRBD1 or TRBD2 (5 bases each). This CDR3 is 17 amino acids long. The germline V and J ends were trimmed by 3 bases and 1 base, with 19 bases remaining between them. Germline-derived CDR1 and CDR2 are SGHRS and YFSETQ. The CDR3 DNA is TGCGCCAGCAGCTCCCGTTCTCGGCAGGGAGTCCAAGAGACCCAGTACTTC. It is translated as CASSSRSRQGVQETQYF.

The chain combines TRBV27 with TRBJ2-1; D uncertain. Germline assignment: CDR1 MNHEY and CDR2 SMNVEV (reference sequence). The CDR3 covers 11 residues. Trimming took 6 bases from V and 2 from J, leaving 2 bases between them. The CDR3 sequence: CASRTYNEQFF. The CDR3 nucleotides read TGTGCCAGCAGGACCTACAATGAGCAGTTCTTC.

A single count supports this clone. The chain combines TRBV19 with TRBJ2-1; tentative D call: TRBD1 (5 bases). Per germline, CDR1 LNHDA and CDR2 SQIVND (reference sequence). Trimming shortened V by 4 bases and J by 5 bases, and 12 bases separated the two germline ends. The CDR3 contains 14 residues. CDR3: CASSSGADHNEQFF. CDR3 DNA sequence: TGTGCCAGTAGTAGTGGGGCCGACCACAATGAGCAGTTCTTC.

The chain couples TRBV5-1 to TRBJ2-7, with a possible D match to TRBD1 (5 bases). Germline assignment: CDR1 SGHRS and CDR2 YFSETQ. This CDR3 has 12 residues. V lost 1 base to trimming and J lost 5 bases, with 7 bases between them. The CDR3 region has the DNA TGCGCCAGCAGCTTGCCAGGGAACGAGCAGTACTTC. Translating it yields CASSLPGNEQYF. The full variable domain, in which reference TRBV5-1 and TRBJ2-7 provide the parts outside the CDR3, is KAGVTQTPRYLIKTRGQQVTLSCSPISGHRSVSWYQQTPGQGLQFLFEYFSETQRNKGNFPGRFSGRQFSNSRSEMNVSTLELGDSALYLCASSLPGNEQYFGPGTRLTVT.

The rearrangement joins TRBV6-5 to TRBJ1-1, with 8 bases lining up with TRBD1. This CDR3 spans 14 amino acids. The germline V gene encodes CDR1 MNHEY and CDR2 SVGAGI. After removal of 5 bases from V and 3 bases from J, the junction contained 5 bases not matched to a gene. The CDR3 DNA sequence: TGTGCCAGCAGTACCGGACAGGGTTACACTGAAGCTTTCTTT. It is translated as CASSTGQGYTEAFF.

This clone was seen more than once but under ten times. V is TRBV5-6 and J is TRBJ1-1; D is ambiguous. CDR3 length: 13 amino acids. CDR1 SGHDT and CDR2 YYEEEE come from the germline V gene. The V gene lost 5 bases and the J gene lost 4 bases, with 12 bases spanning the gap. CDR3 region: CASSKRSGTEAFF. Written as DNA, the CDR3 is TGTGCCAGCAGTAAAAGGAGTGGCACTGAAGCTTTCTTT.

This clone was detected only once. V usage is TRBV11-2 and J usage is TRBJ2-7, with D perhaps matching TRBD1 or TRBD2 (5 bases each). The V end was cut by 3 bases, the J end by 0 bases, with 12 bases between. Germline V gives CDR1 SGHAT, CDR2 FQNNGV. The CDR3 is 15 amino acids. CDR3 coding DNA: TGTGCCAGCAGCTTCGTTGCCGGGACCTCCTACGAGCAGTACTTC. Residues: CASSFVAGTSYEQYF.

The chain employs TRBV21-1 and TRBJ1-5. TRBV21-1 is a listed pseudogene. CDR3 length: 15 amino acids. CDR3: CAPISGTGGYQPQHF. CDR3 DNA: TGTGCCCCCATTTCAGGAACAGGAGGTTATCAGCCCCAGCATTTT.

The chain combines TRBV29-1 with TRBJ2-2; TRBD2 matches 10 bases. The CDR3 contains 14 residues. V trimming: 5 bases; J trimming: 5 bases; junction bases outside the gene matches: 5. Germline CDR1 and CDR2: SQVTM and ANQGSEA. The CDR3 here is CSVQSGGGTGELFF. The CDR3 nucleotides are TGCAGCGTTCAAAGCGGGGGGGGAACCGGGGAGCTGTTTTTT.

The chain employs TRBV29-1 and TRBJ2-3; a weak D match, TRBD1 (5 bases). V dropped 6 bases and J dropped 2 bases, with 12 bases sitting between them. CDR1 and CDR2 from the germline V gene are SQVTM and ANQGSEA. This CDR3 is 13 amino acids long. This chain's CDR3 is CSVNRINTDTQYF. The CDR3 region has the DNA TGCAGCGTCAACAGGATAAACACAGATACGCAGTATTTT.

The CDR3 sequence: CASGPSGPYEQYF. The CDR3 DNA reads as TGCGCCAGCGGTCCTAGCGGCCCCTACGAGCAGTACTTC. The chain recombines TRBV5-1 with TRBJ2-7, with 7 bases identical to TRBD2. CDR3 size: 13 residues. V shed 7 bases, J shed 2 bases, and the junction held 6 bases outside the gene matches. Germline CDR1 SGHRS, CDR2 YFSETQ.

The table lists this clone with a few counts. This chain uses TRBV9 with TRBJ2-7; D is unresolved. In germline, CDR1 is SGDLS, CDR2 YYNGEE. This CDR3 comprises 11 residues. V lost 0 bases to trimming and J lost 5 bases, with 3 bases between them. Written as DNA, the CDR3 is TGTGCCAGCAGCGTAGGGGACGAGCAGTACTTC. Protein: CASSVGDEQYF.

This clone qualifies as medium-sized. CDR3 loop: CASSQVFSAAPQPQHF. CDR3 bases: TGCGCCAGCAGCCAAGTATTCTCCGCGGCCCCTCAGCCCCAGCATTTT. The chain uses TRBV4-1 and TRBJ1-5; D remains ambiguous. Trimming took 1 base from V and 6 from J, leaving 16 bases between them. Germline loops: CDR1 MGHRA, CDR2 YSYEKL. This CDR3 spans 16 amino acids.

This clone is a singleton in its sample. The rearrangement uses TRBV5-1 and TRBJ2-7, with 8 bases lining up with TRBD1. Germline CDR1 is SGHRS and CDR2 is YFSETQ. V was pared by 6 bases and J by 6 bases, with 11 bases of the junction left unmatched. CDR3 length equals 14 residues. CDR3 amino acids: CASKFGQGAIEQYF. In DNA form, the CDR3 reads TGCGCCAGCAAATTCGGTCAGGGGGCGATCGAGCAGTACTTC.

The chain carries TRBV11-2 and TRBJ2-7, with D hard to call. From germline, CDR1 is SGHAT and CDR2 FQNNGV. This CDR3 region has 11 residues. With 5 bases removed from V and 3 bases from J, the gap between germline ends came to 5 bases. CDR3 amino acids: CASSPFYEQYF. In DNA form, the CDR3 reads TGTGCCAGCAGCCCCTTCTACGAGCAGTACTTC.

The CDR3 DNA reads TGTGCTAGTGGTTTGGCCCACGGAGGGGTGACTGAAGCTTTCTTT. Amino acids: CASGLAHGGVTEAFF. The chain combines TRBV12-5 with TRBJ1-1; maybe TRBD1 (5 bases). The CDR3 spans 15 residues. Trimming shortened V by 1 base and J by 5 bases, and 14 bases separated the two germline ends. Germline CDR1 LGHNT, CDR2 FRNRAP.